Listed below are T cell receptor beta chains from one sample, sequenced in a study of blood T cell repertoires in COVID-19. Here immunoSEQ multiplex PCR was the method, and the copy in TCRdb shows in-frame clones only, minus some. This sample has about 110,000 clones, with 70% to 80% found just once. Source material: peripheral blood. The receptors were gathered from a man older than 75 with COVID-19, enrolled during active disease. The CDR3 runs from the conserved cysteine through the conserved F or W. A D gene is named only where the DNA matches it firmly. Clone sizes are given selectively: once, few, many, or a class where the clone is expanded.

clone_size: NA
cdr3_length: 14
j_call: TRBJ2-2
v_call: TRBV6-4
d_call: TRBD1
cdr3_nt: TGTGCCAGCAGTGAACAGGGGGCTTCCGGGGAGCTGTTTTTT
cdr3_aa: CASSEQGASGELFF

clone_size: NA
cdr3_length: 15
j_call: TRBJ2-6
v_call: TRBV9
d_call: NA
cdr3_nt: TGTGCCAGCAGCCCGGCGGTGTACGGGGCCAACGTCCTGACTTTC
cdr3_aa: CASSPAVYGANVLTF

clone_size: NA
cdr3_length: 15
j_call: TRBJ2-5
v_call: TRBV18
d_call: TRBD1
cdr3_nt: TGTGCCAGCTCACCAAGGACAGGCGGCCAAGAGACCCAGTACTTC
cdr3_aa: CASSPRTGGQETQYF

clone_size: NA
cdr3_length: 14
j_call: TRBJ2-3
v_call: TRBV20-1
d_call: TRBD2
cdr3_nt: TGCAGTGCTAGTACTAGCGGGGGAGCAGATACGCAGTATTTT
cdr3_aa: CSASTSGGADTQYF

clone_size: NA
cdr3_length: 13
j_call: TRBJ2-7
v_call: TRBV10-3
d_call: NA
cdr3_nt: TGTGCCATCAGTGAACAGCACTCCTACGAGCAGTACTTC
cdr3_aa: CAISEQHSYEQYF

clone_size: once
cdr3_length: 17
j_call: TRBJ1-5
v_call: TRBV19
d_call: NA
cdr3_nt: TGTGCCAGTAGTCTCGCCACCGCGGGGGGCCGCAATCAGCCCCAGCATTTT
cdr3_aa: CASSLATAGGRNQPQHF

clone_size: NA
cdr3_length: 13
j_call: TRBJ2-3
v_call: TRBV19
d_call: NA
cdr3_nt: TGTGCCAGTACCACGCATCCAGCAGATACGCAGTATTTT
cdr3_aa: CASTTHPADTQYF

clone_size: NA
cdr3_length: 16
j_call: TRBJ1-3
v_call: TRBV10-3
d_call: NA
cdr3_nt: TGTGCCATCAGTGGACTTGCGCCTAGCTCTGGAAACACCATATATTTT
cdr3_aa: CAISGLAPSSGNTIYF

clone_size: NA
cdr3_length: 14
j_call: TRBJ2-3
v_call: TRBV2
d_call: TRBD1
cdr3_nt: TGTGCCAGTGGCCAGGACAGGGGGGGAGATACGCAGTATTTT
cdr3_aa: CASGQDRGGDTQYF

clone_size: NA
cdr3_length: 14
j_call: TRBJ2-7
v_call: TRBV24-1
d_call: NA
cdr3_nt: TGTGCCACCAGTGATTTGGGCGGCCCCTACGAGCAGTACTTC
cdr3_aa: CATSDLGGPYEQYF

clone_size: NA
cdr3_length: 13
j_call: TRBJ2-1
v_call: TRBV7-3
d_call: NA
cdr3_nt: TGTGCCAGCAGCCTCAGACAGGACAATGAGCAGTTCTTC
cdr3_aa: CASSLRQDNEQFF

clone_size: NA
cdr3_length: 15
j_call: TRBJ1-6
v_call: TRBV7-9
d_call: NA
cdr3_nt: TGTGCCAGCAGCCCCCTTATGGGGCAGGGCTCACCCCTCCACTTT
cdr3_aa: CASSPLMGQGSPLHF

clone_size: NA
cdr3_length: 12
j_call: TRBJ2-7
v_call: TRBV6-1
d_call: NA
cdr3_nt: TGTGCCAGCAGTGACAGGGTACGGGAGCAGTACTTC
cdr3_aa: CASSDRVREQYF

clone_size: NA
cdr3_length: 17
j_call: TRBJ1-5
v_call: TRBV19
d_call: NA
cdr3_nt: TGTGCCAGTAGTATACCACCAGAAGGGGCGCTTTATCAGCCCCAGCATTTT
cdr3_aa: CASSIPPEGALYQPQHF

clone_size: NA
cdr3_length: 11
j_call: TRBJ1-1
v_call: TRBV7-9
d_call: NA
cdr3_nt: TGTGCCAGCAGCCAATACACTGAAGCTTTCTTT
cdr3_aa: CASSQYTEAFF

clone_size: NA
cdr3_length: 14
j_call: TRBJ2-7
v_call: TRBV6-5
d_call: TRBD2
cdr3_nt: TGTGCCAGCAGTTACGGGAGGGTCCCTGACGAGCAGTACTTC
cdr3_aa: CASSYGRVPDEQYF

clone_size: NA
cdr3_length: 14
j_call: TRBJ1-1
v_call: TRBV25-1
d_call: NA
cdr3_nt: TGTGCCAGCAGTCCAGGGAGGAGGAACACTGAAGCTTTCTTT
cdr3_aa: CASSPGRRNTEAFF

clone_size: NA
cdr3_length: 13
j_call: TRBJ2-1
v_call: TRBV6-6
d_call: TRBD2
cdr3_nt: TGTGCCAGCACTCCGGGAGGTGTCAATGAGCAGTTCTTC
cdr3_aa: CASTPGGVNEQFF

clone_size: NA
cdr3_length: 15
j_call: TRBJ2-2
v_call: TRBV7-3
d_call: NA
cdr3_nt: TGTGCCAGCAGCCCAACAGGGTACGGCACCGGGGAGCTGTTTTTT
cdr3_aa: CASSPTGYGTGELFF

clone_size: NA
cdr3_length: 13
j_call: TRBJ1-4
v_call: TRBV2
d_call: NA
cdr3_nt: TGTGCCAGCAGTGAGGGAGACGGAGAAAAACTGTTTTTT
cdr3_aa: CASSEGDGEKLFF

clone_size: NA
cdr3_length: 16
j_call: TRBJ2-1
v_call: TRBV28
d_call: TRBD2
cdr3_nt: TGTGCCAGCACCCAAGGTGGGGCTAGCGGGAGTTATGAGCAGTTCTTC
cdr3_aa: CASTQGGASGSYEQFF

clone_size: NA
cdr3_length: 14
j_call: TRBJ1-1
v_call: TRBV2
d_call: NA
cdr3_nt: TGTGCCAGCAGAGGGGCAGGGGCGGTGAATGAAGCTTTCTTT
cdr3_aa: CASRGAGAVNEAFF

clone_size: NA
cdr3_length: 12
j_call: TRBJ1-1
v_call: TRBV30
d_call: TRBD1
cdr3_nt: TGTGCCTGGAGCAGACAGGGCGATGAAGCTTTCTTT
cdr3_aa: CAWSRQGDEAFF

clone_size: NA
cdr3_length: 15
j_call: TRBJ1-1
v_call: TRBV6-4
d_call: TRBD1
cdr3_nt: TGTGCCAGCAGTGACGGCGGCAGGGGGTCTCAGGAAGCTTTCTTT
cdr3_aa: CASSDGGRGSQEAFF

clone_size: NA
cdr3_length: 14
j_call: TRBJ2-5
v_call: TRBV2
d_call: TRBD2
cdr3_nt: TGTGCCAGCAGTTGGACTAGCGGGCGGGAGACCCAGTACTTC
cdr3_aa: CASSWTSGRETQYF

clone_size: NA
cdr3_length: 16
j_call: TRBJ2-4
v_call: TRBV5-6
d_call: TRBD2
cdr3_nt: TGTGCCAGCAGCCAGGGGACTAGCGGGAGTGGTTACATTCAGTACTTC
cdr3_aa: CASSQGTSGSGYIQYF

clone_size: NA
cdr3_length: 18
j_call: TRBJ2-1
v_call: TRBV19
d_call: TRBD2
cdr3_nt: TGTGCCAGTAGTCCCAGAGCTGGCACTAGCGGGAGGGGTGATAAAAAGTTCTTC
cdr3_aa: CASSPRAGTSGRGDKKFF

clone_size: NA
cdr3_length: 15
j_call: TRBJ2-5
v_call: TRBV7-3
d_call: TRBD2
cdr3_nt: TGTGCCAGCAGCTTAGGCGGGAGAAGGGAGGAGACCCAGTACTTC
cdr3_aa: CASSLGGRREETQYF

clone_size: NA
cdr3_length: 14
j_call: TRBJ2-1
v_call: TRBV24-1
d_call: NA
cdr3_nt: TGTGCCACCAGTGACTTCGGACTAAACAATGAGCAGTTCTTC
cdr3_aa: CATSDFGLNNEQFF

clone_size: NA
cdr3_length: 16
j_call: TRBJ2-2
v_call: TRBV3-1/TRBV3-2
d_call: TRBD2
cdr3_nt: TGTGCCAGCAGCCAAGCTAGCGGAGCGAACACCGGGGAGCTGTTTTTT
cdr3_aa: CASSQASGANTGELFF

clone_size: NA
cdr3_length: 16
j_call: TRBJ2-1
v_call: TRBV28
d_call: TRBD1
cdr3_nt: TGTGCCAGTTATGGGACAGTTGGCCGGTCCTACAATGAGCAGTTCTTC
cdr3_aa: CASYGTVGRSYNEQFF

clone_size: NA
cdr3_length: 14
j_call: TRBJ2-7
v_call: TRBV7-6
d_call: NA
cdr3_nt: TGTGCCAGCAGCTTACAGGGGTCCGGGTACGAGCAGTACTTC
cdr3_aa: CASSLQGSGYEQYF

clone_size: NA
cdr3_length: 15
j_call: TRBJ2-1
v_call: TRBV7-3
d_call: TRBD2
cdr3_nt: TGTGCCAGCAGCCCTCTAGCGGTCTCCTACAATGAGCAGTTCTTC
cdr3_aa: CASSPLAVSYNEQFF

clone_size: NA
cdr3_length: 12
j_call: TRBJ2-4
v_call: TRBV7-3
d_call: NA
cdr3_nt: TGTGCCAGCAGCTTAGAGAAAAACATTCAGTACTTC
cdr3_aa: CASSLEKNIQYF